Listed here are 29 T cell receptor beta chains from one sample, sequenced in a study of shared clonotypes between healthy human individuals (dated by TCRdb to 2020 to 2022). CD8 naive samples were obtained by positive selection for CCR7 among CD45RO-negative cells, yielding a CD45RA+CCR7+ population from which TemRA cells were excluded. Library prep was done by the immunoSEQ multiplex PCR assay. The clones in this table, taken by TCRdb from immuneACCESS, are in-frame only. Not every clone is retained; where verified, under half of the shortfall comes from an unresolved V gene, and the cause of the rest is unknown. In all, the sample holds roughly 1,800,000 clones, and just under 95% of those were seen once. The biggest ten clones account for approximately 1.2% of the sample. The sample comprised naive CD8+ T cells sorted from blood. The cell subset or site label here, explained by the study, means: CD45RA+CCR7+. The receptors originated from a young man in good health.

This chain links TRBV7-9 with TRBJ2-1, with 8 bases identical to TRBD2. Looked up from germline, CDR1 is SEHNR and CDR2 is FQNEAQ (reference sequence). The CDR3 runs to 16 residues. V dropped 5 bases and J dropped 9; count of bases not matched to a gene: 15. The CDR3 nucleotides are TGTGCCAGCAGCCTGACTAGCGAATATCCAGCCGGTGAGCAGTTCTTC. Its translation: CASSLTSEYPAGEQFF.

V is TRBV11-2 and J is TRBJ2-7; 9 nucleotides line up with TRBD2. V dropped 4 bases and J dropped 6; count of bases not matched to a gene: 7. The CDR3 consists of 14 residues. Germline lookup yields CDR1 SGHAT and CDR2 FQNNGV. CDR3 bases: TGTGCCAGCAGCTCTGGCGGGAGGGCCCGCGAGCAGTACTTC. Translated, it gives CASSSGGRAREQYF.

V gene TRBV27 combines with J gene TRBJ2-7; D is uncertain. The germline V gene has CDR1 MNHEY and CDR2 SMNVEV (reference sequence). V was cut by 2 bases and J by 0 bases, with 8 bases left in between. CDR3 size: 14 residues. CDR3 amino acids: CASSLTVGSYEQYF. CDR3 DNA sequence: TGTGCCAGCAGTTTAACGGTGGGCTCCTACGAGCAGTACTTC.

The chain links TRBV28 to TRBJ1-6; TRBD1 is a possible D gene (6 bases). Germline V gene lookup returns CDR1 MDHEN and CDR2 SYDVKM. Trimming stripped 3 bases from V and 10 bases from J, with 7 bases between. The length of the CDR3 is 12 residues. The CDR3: CASSFGGSPLHF. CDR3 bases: TGTGCCAGCAGTTTTGGGGGCTCACCCCTCCACTTT.

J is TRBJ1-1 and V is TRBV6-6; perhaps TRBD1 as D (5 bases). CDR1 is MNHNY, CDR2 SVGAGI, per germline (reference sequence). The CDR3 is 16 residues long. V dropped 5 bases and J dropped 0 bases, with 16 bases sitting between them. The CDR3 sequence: CASSPGPSWLNTEAFF. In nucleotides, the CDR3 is TGTGCCAGCAGTCCGGGACCAAGTTGGTTGAACACTGAAGCTTTCTTT.

CDR3 coding DNA: TGTGCCAGCAGCCCTCCGGGACTAGCGGGATGGGAGCAGTTCTTC. This sequence encodes CASSPPGLAGWEQFF. V and J are TRBV7-9 and TRBJ2-1; 13 bases map to TRBD2. There are 15 residues in the CDR3. V shed 5 bases, J shed 10 bases, and the junction held 8 bases outside the gene matches. Germline-derived CDR1 and CDR2 are SEHNR and FQNEAQ (reference sequence).

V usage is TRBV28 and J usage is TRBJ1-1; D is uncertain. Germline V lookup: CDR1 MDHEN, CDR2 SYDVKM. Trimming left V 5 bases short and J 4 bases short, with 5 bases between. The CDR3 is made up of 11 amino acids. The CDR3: CASSQSTEAFF. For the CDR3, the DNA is TGTGCCAGCAGTCAAAGCACTGAAGCTTTCTTT.

The CDR3 nucleotides are TGTGCCAGCAGCGGACAGGGGACTGGGGCCAACGTCCTGACTTTC. Encoded protein: CASSGQGTGANVLTF. V is TRBV5-4 and J is TRBJ2-6, with TRBD1 matching over 9 bases. This CDR3 spans 15 amino acids. V dropped 4 bases and J dropped 2; count of bases not matched to a gene: 1. Germline V CDR1 and CDR2: SGHNT, YYREEE (reference sequence).

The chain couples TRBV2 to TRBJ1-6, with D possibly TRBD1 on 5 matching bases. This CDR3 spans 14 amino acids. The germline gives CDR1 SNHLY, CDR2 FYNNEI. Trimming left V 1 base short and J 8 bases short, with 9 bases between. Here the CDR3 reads CASSEGEGYSPLHF. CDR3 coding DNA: TGTGCCAGCAGTGAAGGGGAGGGGTATTCACCCCTCCACTTT.

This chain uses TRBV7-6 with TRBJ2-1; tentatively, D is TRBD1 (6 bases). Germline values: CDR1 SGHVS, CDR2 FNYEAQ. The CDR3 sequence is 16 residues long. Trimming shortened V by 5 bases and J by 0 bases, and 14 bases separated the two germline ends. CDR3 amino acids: CASSTQQGSSYNEQFF. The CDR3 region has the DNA TGTGCCAGCAGCACCCAACAGGGAAGCTCCTACAATGAGCAGTTCTTC.

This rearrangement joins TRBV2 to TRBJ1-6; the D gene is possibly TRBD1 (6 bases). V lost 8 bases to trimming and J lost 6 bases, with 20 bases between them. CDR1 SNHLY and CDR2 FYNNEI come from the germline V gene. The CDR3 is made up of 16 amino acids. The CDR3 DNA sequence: TGTGCCAGCCAGACGAGACAGGATACGATTAATTCACCCCTCCACTTT. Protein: CASQTRQDTINSPLHF. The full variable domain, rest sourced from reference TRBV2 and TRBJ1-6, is EPEVTQTPSHQVTQMGQEVILRCVPISNHLYFYWYRQILGQKVEFLVSFYNNEISEKSEIFDDQFSVERPDGSNFTLKIRSTKLEDSAMYFCASQTRQDTINSPLHFGNGTRLTVT.

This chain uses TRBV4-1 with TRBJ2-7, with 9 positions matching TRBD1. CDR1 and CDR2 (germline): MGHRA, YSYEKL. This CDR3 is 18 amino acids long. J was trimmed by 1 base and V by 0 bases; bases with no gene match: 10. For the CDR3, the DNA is TGCGCCAGCAGCCAAGAGGGGACAGGGTCCACACCGTCCTACGAGCAGTACTTC. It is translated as CASSQEGTGSTPSYEQYF.

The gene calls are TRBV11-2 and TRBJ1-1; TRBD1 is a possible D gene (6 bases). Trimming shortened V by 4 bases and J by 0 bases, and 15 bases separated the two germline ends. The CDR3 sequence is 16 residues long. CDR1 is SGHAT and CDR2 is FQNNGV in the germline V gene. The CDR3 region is CASSYPRGWMNTEAFF. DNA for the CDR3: TGTGCCAGCAGCTACCCGAGGGGGTGGATGAACACTGAAGCTTTCTTT.

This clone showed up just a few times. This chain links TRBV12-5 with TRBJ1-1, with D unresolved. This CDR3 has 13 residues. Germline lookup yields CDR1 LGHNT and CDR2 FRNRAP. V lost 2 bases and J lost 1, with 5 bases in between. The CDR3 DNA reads TGTGCTAGTGGTTTGTATGCGAACACTGAAGCTTTCTTT. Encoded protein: CASGLYANTEAFF.

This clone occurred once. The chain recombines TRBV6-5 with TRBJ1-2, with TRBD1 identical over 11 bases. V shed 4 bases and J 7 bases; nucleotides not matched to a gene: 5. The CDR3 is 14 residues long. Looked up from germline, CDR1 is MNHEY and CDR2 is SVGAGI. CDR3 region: CASSLRGQGGGYTF. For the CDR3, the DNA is TGTGCCAGCAGTTTGAGGGGACAGGGGGGTGGCTACACCTTC.

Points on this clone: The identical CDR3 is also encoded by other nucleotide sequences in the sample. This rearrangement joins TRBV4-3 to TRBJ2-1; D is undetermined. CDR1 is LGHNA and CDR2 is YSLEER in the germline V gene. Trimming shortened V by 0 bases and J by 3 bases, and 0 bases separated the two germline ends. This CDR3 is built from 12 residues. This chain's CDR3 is CASSQDYNEQFF. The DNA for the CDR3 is TGCGCCAGCAGCCAAGACTACAATGAGCAGTTCTTC.

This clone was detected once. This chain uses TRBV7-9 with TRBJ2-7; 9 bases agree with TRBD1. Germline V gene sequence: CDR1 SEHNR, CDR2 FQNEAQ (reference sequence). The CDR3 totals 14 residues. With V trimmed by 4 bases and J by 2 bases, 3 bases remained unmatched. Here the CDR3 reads CASSSGQGAYEQYF. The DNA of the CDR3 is TGTGCCAGCAGCTCGGGACAGGGCGCCTACGAGCAGTACTTC.

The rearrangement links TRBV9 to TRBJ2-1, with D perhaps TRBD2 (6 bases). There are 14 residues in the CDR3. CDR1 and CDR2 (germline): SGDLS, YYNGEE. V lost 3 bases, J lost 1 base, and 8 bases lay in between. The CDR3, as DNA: TGTGCCAGCAGCGGGACTAAGTCCTACAATGAGCAGTTCTTC. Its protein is CASSGTKSYNEQFF.

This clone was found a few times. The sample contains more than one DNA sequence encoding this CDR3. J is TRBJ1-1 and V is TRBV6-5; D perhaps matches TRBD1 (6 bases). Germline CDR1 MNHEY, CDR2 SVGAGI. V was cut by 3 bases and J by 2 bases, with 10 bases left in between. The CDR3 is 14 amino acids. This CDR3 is CASSYGGENTEAFF. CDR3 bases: TGTGCCAGCAGTTATGGGGGCGAAAACACTGAAGCTTTCTTT.

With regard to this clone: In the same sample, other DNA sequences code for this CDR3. CDR3 bases: TGTGCCAGCAGCTCCGGGACTGAAGCTTTCTTT. Amino acid sequence: CASSSGTEAFF. The genes are TRBV11-2 and TRBJ1-1; no definite D call. The CDR3 is 11 amino acids. CDR1 SGHAT and CDR2 FQNNGV come from the germline V gene. V gave up 4 bases and J gave up 5 bases, with 5 bases separating them.

DNA for the CDR3: TGTGCCACCCGAACTAGCGGGGGAGAGGGGGAGCTGTTTTTT. Translation: CATRTSGGEGELFF. The J gene is TRBJ2-2, the V gene TRBV6-5, with TRBD2 matching 11 bases. Trimming took 10 bases from V and 8 from J; bases not matched to a gene: 9. Germline CDR1 MNHEY, CDR2 SVGAGI. This CDR3 spans 14 amino acids.

The CDR3 reads CASSSRDEETQYF. The DNA for the CDR3 is TGTGCCAGCAGCTCCCGGGACGAAGAGACCCAGTACTTC. The chain links TRBV11-3 to TRBJ2-5; D is perhaps TRBD1 or TRBD2 (5 bases each). Trimming removed 4 bases at V and 3 bases at J, with 9 bases between. Germline V gene data show CDR1 as SGHNT and CDR2 as YENEEA. The length of the CDR3 is 13 residues.

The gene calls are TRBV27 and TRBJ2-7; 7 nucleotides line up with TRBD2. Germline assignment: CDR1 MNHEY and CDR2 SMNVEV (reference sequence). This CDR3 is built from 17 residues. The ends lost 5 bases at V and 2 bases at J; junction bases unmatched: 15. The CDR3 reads CASSPLQRDGKTYEQYF. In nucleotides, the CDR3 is TGTGCCAGCAGTCCACTTCAGCGGGACGGAAAGACCTACGAGCAGTACTTC.

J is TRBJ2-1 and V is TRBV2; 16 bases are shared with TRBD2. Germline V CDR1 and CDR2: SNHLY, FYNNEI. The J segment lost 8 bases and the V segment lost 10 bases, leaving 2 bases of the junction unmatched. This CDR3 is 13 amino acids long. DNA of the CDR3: TGTGCCAAGGGACTAGCGGGAGGGGATGAGCAGTTCTTC. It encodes CAKGLAGGDEQFF.

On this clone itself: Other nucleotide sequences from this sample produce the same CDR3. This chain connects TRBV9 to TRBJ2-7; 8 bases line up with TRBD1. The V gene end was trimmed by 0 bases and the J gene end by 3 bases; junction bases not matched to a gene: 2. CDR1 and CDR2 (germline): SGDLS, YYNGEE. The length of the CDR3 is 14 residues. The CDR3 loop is CASSVGQGFYEQYF. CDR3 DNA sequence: TGTGCCAGCAGCGTAGGACAGGGGTTCTACGAGCAGTACTTC.

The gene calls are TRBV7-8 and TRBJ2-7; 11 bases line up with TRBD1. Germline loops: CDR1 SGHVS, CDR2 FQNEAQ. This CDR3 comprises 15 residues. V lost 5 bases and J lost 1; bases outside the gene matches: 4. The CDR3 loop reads CASSPGTGGSYEQYF. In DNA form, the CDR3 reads TGTGCCAGCAGCCCCGGGACAGGGGGTTCCTACGAGCAGTACTTC.

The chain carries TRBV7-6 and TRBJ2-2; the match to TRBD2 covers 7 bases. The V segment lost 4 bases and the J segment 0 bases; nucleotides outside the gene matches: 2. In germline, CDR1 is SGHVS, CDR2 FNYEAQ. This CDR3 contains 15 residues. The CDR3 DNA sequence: TGTGCCAGCAGCTCCGGACTAGCGAACACCGGGGAGCTGTTTTTT. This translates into CASSSGLANTGELFF.

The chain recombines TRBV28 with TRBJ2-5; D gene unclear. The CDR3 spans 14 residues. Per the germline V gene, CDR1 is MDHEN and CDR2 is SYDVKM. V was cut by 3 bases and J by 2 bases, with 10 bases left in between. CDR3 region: CASSFVHSQETQYF. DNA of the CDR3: TGTGCCAGCAGTTTCGTACATTCACAAGAGACCCAGTACTTC.

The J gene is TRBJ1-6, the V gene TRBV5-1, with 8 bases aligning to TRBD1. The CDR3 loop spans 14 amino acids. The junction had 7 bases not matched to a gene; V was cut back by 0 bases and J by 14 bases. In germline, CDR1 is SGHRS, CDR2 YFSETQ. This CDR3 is CASSLVAGGETLHF. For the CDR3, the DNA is TGCGCCAGCAGCTTGGTCGCAGGGGGCGAGACCCTCCACTTT.